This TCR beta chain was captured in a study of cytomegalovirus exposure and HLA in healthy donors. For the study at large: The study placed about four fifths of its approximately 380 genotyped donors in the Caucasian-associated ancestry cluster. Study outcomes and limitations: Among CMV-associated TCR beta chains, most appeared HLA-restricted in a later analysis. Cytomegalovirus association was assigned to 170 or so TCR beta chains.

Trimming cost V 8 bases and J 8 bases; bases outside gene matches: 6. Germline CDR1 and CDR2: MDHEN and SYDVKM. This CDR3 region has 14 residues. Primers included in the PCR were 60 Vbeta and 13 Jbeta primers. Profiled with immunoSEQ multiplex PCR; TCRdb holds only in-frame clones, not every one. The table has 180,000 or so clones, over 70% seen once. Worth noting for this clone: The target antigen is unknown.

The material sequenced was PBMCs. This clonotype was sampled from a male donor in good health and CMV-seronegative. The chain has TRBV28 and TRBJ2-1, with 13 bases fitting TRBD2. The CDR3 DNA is TGTGCCAGCCGCTCCGGACTAGCGGGAGATGAGCAGTTCTTC. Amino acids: CASRSGLAGDEQFF.